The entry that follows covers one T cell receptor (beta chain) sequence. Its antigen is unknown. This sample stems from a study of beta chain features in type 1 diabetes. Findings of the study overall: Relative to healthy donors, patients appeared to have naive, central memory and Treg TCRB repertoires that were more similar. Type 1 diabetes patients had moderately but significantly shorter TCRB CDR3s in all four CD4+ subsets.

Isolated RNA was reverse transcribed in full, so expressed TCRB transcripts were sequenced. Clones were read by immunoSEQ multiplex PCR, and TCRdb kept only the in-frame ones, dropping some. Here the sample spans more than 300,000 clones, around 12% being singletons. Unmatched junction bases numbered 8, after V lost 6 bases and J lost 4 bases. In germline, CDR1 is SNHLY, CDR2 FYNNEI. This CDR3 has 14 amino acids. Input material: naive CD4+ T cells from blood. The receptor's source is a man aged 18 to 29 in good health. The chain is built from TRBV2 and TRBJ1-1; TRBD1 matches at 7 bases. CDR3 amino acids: CASRLGGASTEAFF. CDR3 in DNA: TGTGCCAGCAGGTTAGGGGGCGCGAGCACTGAAGCTTTCTTT.